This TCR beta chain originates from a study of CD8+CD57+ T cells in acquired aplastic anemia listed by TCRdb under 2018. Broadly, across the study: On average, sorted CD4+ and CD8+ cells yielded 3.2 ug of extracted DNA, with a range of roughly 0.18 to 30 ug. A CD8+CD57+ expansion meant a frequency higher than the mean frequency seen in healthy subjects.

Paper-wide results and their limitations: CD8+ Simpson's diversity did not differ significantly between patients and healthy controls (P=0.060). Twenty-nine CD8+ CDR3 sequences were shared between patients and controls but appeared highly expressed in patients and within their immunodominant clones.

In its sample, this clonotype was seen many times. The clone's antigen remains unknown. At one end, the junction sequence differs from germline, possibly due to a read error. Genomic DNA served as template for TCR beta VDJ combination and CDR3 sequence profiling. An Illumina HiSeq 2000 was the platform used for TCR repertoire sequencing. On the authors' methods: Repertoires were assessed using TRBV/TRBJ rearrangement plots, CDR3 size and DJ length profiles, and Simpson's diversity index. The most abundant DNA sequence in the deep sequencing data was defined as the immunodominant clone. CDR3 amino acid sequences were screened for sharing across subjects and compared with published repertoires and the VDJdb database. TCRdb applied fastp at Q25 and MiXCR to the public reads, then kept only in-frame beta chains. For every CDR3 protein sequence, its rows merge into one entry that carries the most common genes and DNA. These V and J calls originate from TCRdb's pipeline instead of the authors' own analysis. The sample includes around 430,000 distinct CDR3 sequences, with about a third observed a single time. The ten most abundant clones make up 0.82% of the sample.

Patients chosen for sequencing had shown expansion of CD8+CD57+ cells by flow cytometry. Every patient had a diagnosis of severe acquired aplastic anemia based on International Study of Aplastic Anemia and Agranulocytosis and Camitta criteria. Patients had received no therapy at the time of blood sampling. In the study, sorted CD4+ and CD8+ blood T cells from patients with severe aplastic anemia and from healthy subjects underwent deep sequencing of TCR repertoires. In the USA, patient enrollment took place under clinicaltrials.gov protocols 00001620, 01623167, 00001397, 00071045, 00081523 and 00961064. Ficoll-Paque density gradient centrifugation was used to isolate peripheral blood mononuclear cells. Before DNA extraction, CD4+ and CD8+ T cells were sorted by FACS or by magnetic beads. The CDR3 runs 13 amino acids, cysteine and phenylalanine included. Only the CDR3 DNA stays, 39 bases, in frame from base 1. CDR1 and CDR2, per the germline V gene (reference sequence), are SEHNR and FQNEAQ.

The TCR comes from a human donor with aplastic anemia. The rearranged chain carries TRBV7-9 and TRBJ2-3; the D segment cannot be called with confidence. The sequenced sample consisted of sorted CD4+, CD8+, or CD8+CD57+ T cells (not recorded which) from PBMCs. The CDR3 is CASSQDHPDTQYF. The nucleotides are TGCGCCAGCAGCCAAGATCATCCAGATACGCAGTATTTT. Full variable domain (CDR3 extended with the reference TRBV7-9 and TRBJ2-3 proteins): DTGVSQNPRHKITKRGQNVTFRCDPISEHNRLYWYRQTLGQGPEFLTYFQNEAQLEKSRLLSDRFSAERPKGSFSTLEIQRTEQGDSAMYLCASSQDHPDTQYFGPGTRLTVL.